Each of the 8 T cell receptor beta chains below was sequenced from the same sample in a study of CD8+CD57+ T cells in acquired aplastic anemia listed by TCRdb under 2018. Sequencing was carried out with an Illumina HiSeq 2000. Genomic DNA served as template for TCR beta VDJ combination and CDR3 sequence profiling. TCRdb reprocessed the public reads (quality trimming at Q25 with fastp, clone calling with MiXCR) and kept in-frame beta chains. Each entry merges the rows of one CDR3 protein and shows their most common DNA and genes. In all, the sample holds fewer than 200,000 distinct CDR3 sequences, and around 60% of those were seen once. Jointly, the top ten make up less than 55% of the sample. The material sequenced was sorted CD4+, CD8+, or CD8+CD57+ T cells (not recorded which) from PBMCs. The receptors here all came from a human donor in good health.

The V gene is TRBV9, the J gene TRBJ1-1; D may be TRBD1 (5 bases). The germline V gene encodes CDR1 SGDLS and CDR2 YYNGEE. V was clipped by 7 bases and J by 4 bases, with 8 bases between them. The CDR3 length is 11 residues. The CDR3 nucleotides read TGTGCCAGCGGGAGGGGCACTGAAGCTTTCTTT. This sequence encodes CASGRGTEAFF.

This chain links TRBV7-2 with TRBJ1-1, with no clear D. The germline V gene has CDR1 SGHTA and CDR2 FQGNSA. This CDR3 region has 13 residues. Trimming cost V 3 bases and J 3 bases, with 8 bases left between them. The CDR3 nucleotides are TGTGCCAGCAGCTTGTCGGGGTACACTGAAGCTTTCTTT. Amino acid sequence: CASSLSGYTEAFF.

This clonotype was seen at least ten times. The chain is built from TRBV12-3 or TRBV12-4 and TRBJ2-3, with TRBD2 matching 10 bases. V shed 3 bases and J 4 bases; nucleotides not matched to a gene: 7. This CDR3 comprises 16 residues. In nucleotides, the CDR3 is TGTGCCAGCAGTTTGGAGCTAGCGGGAGTCCCAGATACGCAGTATTTT. It encodes CASSLELAGVPDTQYF.

This clonotype was picked up a small number of times. The CDR3 does not close with the conserved phenylalanine or tryptophan, likely indicating a read error. J is TRBJ2-1 and V is TRBV6-6; D ambiguous. With 2 bases removed from V and 10 bases from J, the gap between germline ends came to 12 bases. Germline V lookup: CDR1 MNHNY, CDR2 SVGAGI (reference sequence). The CDR3 covers 13 residues. The CDR3 spells CASSYRDTNEQFC. CDR3 nucleotides: TGTGCCAGCAGTTACCGCGATACTAACGAGCAGTTCTGC.

This clonotype appeared a single time. The V call is TRBV9, the J call TRBJ1-6, with 8 bases fitting TRBD1. CDR3 size: 15 residues. The germline V gene has CDR1 SGDLS and CDR2 YYNGEE. V dropped 4 bases and J dropped 7; count of bases not matched to a gene: 7. CDR3 nucleotides: TGTGCCAGCAGCCCAGGACAGGGCTTGAATTCACCCCTCCACTTT. Its protein is CASSPGQGLNSPLHF. Supplemented by reference TRBV9 and TRBJ1-6, the full variable domain reads DSGVTQTPKHLITATGQRVTLRCSPRSGDLSVYWYQQSLDQGLQFLIQYYNGEERAKGNILERFSAQQFPDLHSELNLSSLELGDSALYFCASSPGQGLNSPLHFGNGTRLTVT.

The rearrangement joins TRBV12-3 or TRBV12-4 to TRBJ2-7; 7 nucleotides line up with TRBD2. With V trimmed by 5 bases and J by 7 bases, 11 bases remained unmatched. This CDR3 comprises 14 residues. In DNA form, the CDR3 reads TGTGCCAGCAGTCCTAGTGCAGCGGGGCAAGAGCAGTACTTC. It yields the protein CASSPSAAGQEQYF.

As to this clonotype: The junction departs from the called germline gene at one end, perhaps through a read error. J is TRBJ2-7 and V is TRBV7-2; possibly TRBD1 for D (6 bases). Germline V lookup: CDR1 SGHTA, CDR2 FQGNSA. The CDR3 is 14 amino acids. The CDR3 sequence is CACRKTGFGDEQYF. The CDR3 DNA follows: TGTGCCTGCAGGAAAACAGGGTTTGGTGACGAGCAGTACTTC.

A few counts support this clonotype. The V call is TRBV28, the J call TRBJ2-3, with D tentatively TRBD2 (6 bases). This CDR3 comprises 15 residues. Trimming shortened V by 3 bases and J by 0 bases, and 10 bases separated the two germline ends. Germline-derived CDR1 and CDR2 are MDHEN and SYDVKM. The CDR3 spells CASSFAGISTDTQYF. The CDR3 coding sequence is TGTGCCAGCAGTTTTGCGGGAATTAGCACAGATACGCAGTATTTT. Variable domain in full (rest from reference TRBV28 and TRBJ2-3): DVKVTQSSRYLVKRTGEKVFLECVQDMDHENMFWYRQDPGLGLRLIYFSYDVKMKEKGDIPEGYSVSREKKERFSLILESASTNQTSMYLCASSFAGISTDTQYFGPGTRLTVL.